One sample yielded the 20 T cell receptor beta chains listed below, sequenced in a study of spatial heterogeneity in lung cancer. MiXCR, run by TCRdb on the 5' RACE reads, gives a single entry per CDR3 protein. The profile shows some 14,000 distinct CDR3 sequences, 3.5% to 4.5% of them singletons. Broader study findings: How many expanded intratumoral alpha and beta TCRs were present tracked the tumor mutation count, which was a count of nonsynonymous mutations.

Described time point: sample taken at primary tumor resection. For these TCRs, the target antigens are not known. Sequencing used lung tumor tissue, obtained at surgery. These receptors originate from a male donor with early-stage non-small cell lung cancer.

This clonotype was detected a few times. The chain links TRBV6-1 to TRBJ2-7, with D hard to call. Germline V gives CDR1 MNHNS, CDR2 SASEGT. The CDR3 is 13 residues long. Trimming took off 2 bases at V and 0 bases at J, with 5 bases between the two ends. DNA of the CDR3: TGTGCCAGCAGTGAATGGCCCTCCTACGAGCAGTACGTC. Residues: CASSEWPSYEQYV.

At least ten counts were recorded for this clonotype. V is TRBV12-3 or TRBV12-4 and J is TRBJ1-2; D unclear. CDR3 length: 13 residues. Trimming left V 3 bases short and J 5 bases short, with 10 bases between. CDR3 region: CASSLFPQYGYTF. Here the CDR3 DNA reads TGTGCCAGCAGTTTGTTCCCACAATATGGCTACACCTTC.

This clonotype has a count of ten or more. This chain links TRBV30 with TRBJ1-2, with D maybe TRBD1 (5 bases). V gave up 1 base and J gave up 0 bases, with 9 bases separating them. Germline V gene data show CDR1 as GTSNPN and CDR2 as SVGIG (reference sequence). The CDR3 is 14 residues long. The CDR3 loop reads CAWSATGANYGYTF. CDR3 bases: TGTGCCTGGAGTGCCACGGGGGCTAACTATGGCTACACCTTC.

This clonotype has a count of ten or more. This chain connects TRBV7-6 to TRBJ2-2; TRBD1 matches at 8 bases. Germline V gene lookup returns CDR1 SGHVS and CDR2 FNYEAQ. Germline trimming cut 5 bases from V and 5 bases from J; bases unmatched to any gene: 4. The CDR3 totals 14 residues. The CDR3 spells CASSLWTGTGELFF. CDR3 sequence (DNA): TGTGCCAGCAGCCTTTGGACAGGGACCGGGGAGCTGTTTTTT.

This clonotype was observed many times. The chain joins TRBV20-1 to TRBJ2-1, with D possibly TRBD1 on 5 matching bases. Trimming removed 0 bases from V and 4 bases from J, with 16 bases in between. The CDR3 has 16 amino acids. In germline, CDR1 is DFQATT, CDR2 SNEGSKA (reference sequence). CDR3 DNA sequence: TGCAGTGCTAGAGATCCAGGGATTGTTCCGTACAATGAGCAGTTCTTC. Translated: CSARDPGIVPYNEQFF.

This clonotype was found many times. This chain links TRBV24-1 with TRBJ2-3; 12 bases fit TRBD2. There are 15 residues in the CDR3. With V trimmed by 9 bases and J by 3 bases, 6 bases remained unmatched. Germline V gene sequence: CDR1 KGHDR, CDR2 SFDVKD. CDR3 sequence reads: CATGAGLAGTDTQYF. CDR3 coding DNA: TGTGCCACCGGCGCCGGACTAGCGGGAACAGATACGCAGTATTTT.

The sample holds a few counts of this clonotype. The chain couples TRBV19 to TRBJ2-2; 7 bases are a match to TRBD2. Germline CDR1 reads LNHDA; CDR2 reads SQIVND (reference sequence). CDR3 size: 15 residues. The V segment lost 7 bases and the J segment 6 bases; nucleotides outside the gene matches: 11. In DNA, the CDR3 is TGTGCCAGTAACCCCTGGGGGGGGGAACCCGGGGAGCTGTTTTTT. It translates to CASNPWGGEPGELFF.

This clonotype came up many times. This chain uses TRBV11-2 with TRBJ2-7; 7 bases are shared with TRBD2. CDR1 and CDR2 from the germline V gene are SGHAT and FQNNGV. There are 16 residues in the CDR3. With 5 bases clipped from V and 0 bases from J, the junction kept 10 bases outside the gene matches. The CDR3, as DNA: TGTGCCAGCAGCGGGGAGGGCAGGAGCGCCTCCTACGAGCAGTACTTC. Translation: CASSGEGRSASYEQYF.

In its sample, this clonotype was seen many times. The junction and the germline gene differ at one end; a read error may be behind it. J is TRBJ1-2 and V is TRBV6-1; the D is unclear. This CDR3 is built from 14 residues. Germline CDR1 reads MNHNS; CDR2 reads SASEGT. Written as DNA, the CDR3 is TGTGCCAGCAAGTACACGGATTCTAACTATGGCGACACCTTC. Residues: CASKYTDSNYGDTF.

This clonotype was seen ten or more times. This chain joins TRBV7-9 and TRBJ1-1; D remains ambiguous. The CDR3 has 15 amino acids. The V gene lost 3 bases and the J gene lost 4 bases, with 15 bases spanning the gap. CDR1 is SEHNR, CDR2 FQNEAQ, per germline (reference sequence). As DNA, the CDR3 is TGTGCCAGCAGCTTCCTTACGGGGTCGGTCACTGAAGCTTTCTTT. Residues: CASSFLTGSVTEAFF.

This clonotype qualifies as medium-sized. This chain links TRBV2 with TRBJ2-3; 8 bases align to TRBD1. The CDR3 length is 14 residues. Germline V gives CDR1 SNHLY, CDR2 FYNNEI. Germline trimming cut 10 bases from V and 3 bases from J; bases unmatched to any gene: 9. CDR3 bases: TGTGCCACCGGACAGGGAACGAGGACAGATACGCAGTATTTT. Encoded protein: CATGQGTRTDTQYF.

This clonotype is termed medium-sized (0.01 to 0.1%). This sequence joins TRBV7-8 and TRBJ2-7, with D perhaps TRBD2 (5 bases). Trimming pared 5 bases from V and 3 bases from J, leaving 11 bases between. This CDR3 spans 13 amino acids. Germline V gene data show CDR1 as SGHVS and CDR2 as FQNEAQ. CDR3: CASSLTRDYEQYV. CDR3 coding DNA: TGTGCCAGCAGCCTGACCCGGGACTACGAGCAGTACGTC.

This clonotype was seen ten or more times. J is TRBJ2-3 and V is TRBV6-1; D is uncertain. Germline CDR1 MNHNS, CDR2 SASEGT. V lost 4 bases and J lost 5, with 10 bases in between. The CDR3 has 13 residues. CDR3 sequence: CASSGRMRDTQYF. The CDR3, as DNA: TGTGCCAGCAGTGGTCGTATGAGAGATACGCAGTATTTT.

Many counts were recorded for this clonotype. The rearrangement joins TRBV20-1 to TRBJ1-2, with D possibly TRBD1 on 5 matching bases. The CDR3 is 15 residues long. CDR1 and CDR2 (germline): DFQATT, SNEGSKA (reference sequence). V was cut by 0 bases and J by 1 base, with 12 bases left in between. The CDR3 nucleotides read TGCAGTGCTAGAGATCAGGGAGGGTTTAACTATGGCTACACCTTC. Protein product: CSARDQGGFNYGYTF.

This clonotype rates as medium-sized. This chain connects TRBV20-1 to TRBJ2-2; 12 nucleotides agree with TRBD1. The V gene end was trimmed by 3 bases and the J gene end by 7 bases; junction bases not matched to a gene: 6. The CDR3 runs to 15 residues. Germline V CDR1 and CDR2: DFQATT, SNEGSKA (reference sequence). As DNA, the CDR3 is TGCAGTGCTAGCTGGGACAGGGGGCGGGACGGGGAGCTGTTTTTT. Residues: CSASWDRGRDGELFF.

This clonotype was picked up many times. The chain is built from TRBV20-1 and TRBJ2-3, with D perhaps TRBD1 (6 bases). Germline CDR1 DFQATT, CDR2 SNEGSKA (reference sequence). CDR3 length: 14 amino acids. V gave up 6 bases and J gave up 5 bases, with 18 bases separating them. CDR3 in amino acids: CSASPGQGIDTQYF. The CDR3 DNA sequence: TGCAGTGCCTCACCCGGGCAGGGGATAGATACGCAGTATTTT.

At least ten counts were recorded for this clonotype. The rearrangement links TRBV19 to TRBJ2-6; 9 nucleotides align to TRBD1. CDR3 length: 18 residues. The J segment lost 0 bases and the V segment lost 5 bases, leaving 8 bases of the junction unmatched. CDR1 LNHDA and CDR2 SQIVND come from the germline V gene (reference sequence). Here the CDR3 DNA reads TGTGCCAGTAGTCTTGAGACAGGGGGTTTCTCTGGGGCCAACGTCCTGACTTTC. It codes for CASSLETGGFSGANVLTF. The full variable domain, rest sourced from reference TRBV19 and TRBJ2-6, is DGGITQSPKYLFRKEGQNVTLSCEQNLNHDAMYWYRQDPGQGLRLIYYSQIVNDFQKGDIAEGYSVSREKKESFPLTVTSAQKNPTAFYLCASSLETGGFSGANVLTFGAGSRLTVL.

This clonotype was observed a handful of times. The CDR3 loop reads CASSGEGRAKNIQYF. The DNA for the CDR3 is TGTGCCAGCAGCGGTGAGGGACGAGCCAAAAACATTCAGTACTTC. The chain couples TRBV9 to TRBJ2-4, with D perhaps being TRBD1 or TRBD2 (5 bases each). The ends were cut back, 3 bases at V and 0 bases at J, with 10 bases in the middle. The length of the CDR3 is 15 residues. From germline, CDR1 is SGDLS and CDR2 YYNGEE.

This clonotype was seen at least ten times. V is TRBV27 and J is TRBJ2-7, with D uncertain. This CDR3 contains 15 residues. CDR1 is MNHEY and CDR2 is SMNVEV in the germline V gene (reference sequence). The V end lost 2 bases, the J end lost 2 bases, and 13 bases lay between the germline ends. CDR3 coding DNA: TGTGCCAGCAGTTTACGTATGGATAATACCTACGAGCAGTACTTC. Translating gives CASSLRMDNTYEQYF.

The chain combines TRBV30 with TRBJ2-4; TRBD2 matches 14 bases. The CDR3 totals 14 residues. With 5 bases clipped from V and 11 bases from J, the junction kept 8 bases outside the gene matches. The germline V gene has CDR1 GTSNPN and CDR2 SVGIG (reference sequence). This CDR3 reads CAWGTSGSRGVQYF. The CDR3 bases are TGTGCCTGGGGGACTAGCGGGAGTCGAGGGGTTCAGTACTTC.